This T cell receptor (beta chain) appears in the sequencing data of a study of T cells in Graves' hyperthyroidism and ophthalmopathy. With V trimmed by 6 bases and J by 12 bases, 13 bases remained unmatched. The CDR3 extends over 13 amino acids. Overall study results and limits: Stable hyperthyroidism and ophthalmopathy were separated using 13 V-J signatures.

Diagnostic decisions used clinical symptoms, serum thyroxine and TRAb, thyroid ultrasound and orbital computed tomography. Each 10 ml fresh peripheral blood draw supplied the PBMCs. Amplified TCR beta CDR3 regions derived from RNA transcripts. TCR CDR3 regions were first amplified by RT-PCR with HTBI primers. TCRdb reprocessed the multiplex PCR reads via MiXCR and lists one record per CDR3 protein. The sample yields a few hundred thousand distinct CDR3 sequences, about a fifth seen once. This clonotype was counted many times. Antigen specificity is unknown. Sequenced sample: blood. The chain links TRBV12-3 or TRBV12-4 to TRBJ1-2; 7 nucleotides agree with TRBD1. The origin of this receptor is a woman under 30 with Graves' hyperthyroidism. DNA for the CDR3: TGTGCCAGCAGACGGAGCGACAGGGCCGACGACACCTTC. Its translation is CASRRSDRADDTF.